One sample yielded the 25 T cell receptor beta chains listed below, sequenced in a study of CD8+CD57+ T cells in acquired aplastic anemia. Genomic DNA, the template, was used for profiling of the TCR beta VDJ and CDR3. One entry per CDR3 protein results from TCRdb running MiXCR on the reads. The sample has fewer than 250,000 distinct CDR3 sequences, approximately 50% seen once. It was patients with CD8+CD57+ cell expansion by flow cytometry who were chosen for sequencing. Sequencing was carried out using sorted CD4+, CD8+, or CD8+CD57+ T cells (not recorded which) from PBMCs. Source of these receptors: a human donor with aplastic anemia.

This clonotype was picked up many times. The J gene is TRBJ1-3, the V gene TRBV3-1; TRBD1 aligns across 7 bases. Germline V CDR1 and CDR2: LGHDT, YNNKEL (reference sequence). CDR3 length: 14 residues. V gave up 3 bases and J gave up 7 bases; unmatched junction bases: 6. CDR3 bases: TGTGCCAGCAGCCACTCAGGGACAGTTAACACCATATATTTT. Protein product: CASSHSGTVNTIYF.

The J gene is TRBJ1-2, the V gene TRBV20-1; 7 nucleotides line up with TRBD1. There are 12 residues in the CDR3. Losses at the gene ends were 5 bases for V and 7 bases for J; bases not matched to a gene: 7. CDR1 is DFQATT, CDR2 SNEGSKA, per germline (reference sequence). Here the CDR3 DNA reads TGCAGTGCTTACCAGGGGGTGGGTGGCTACACCTTC. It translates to CSAYQGVGGYTF.

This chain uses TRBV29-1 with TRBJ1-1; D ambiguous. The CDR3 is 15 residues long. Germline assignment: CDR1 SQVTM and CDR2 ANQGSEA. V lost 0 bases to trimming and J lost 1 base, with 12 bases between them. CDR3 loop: CSVEDRWTGNTEAFF. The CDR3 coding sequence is TGCAGCGTTGAAGATCGTTGGACGGGGAACACTGAAGCTTTCTTT. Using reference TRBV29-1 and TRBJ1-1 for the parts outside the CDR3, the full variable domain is SAVISQKPSRDICQRGTSLTIQCQVDSQVTMMFWYRQQPGQSLTLIATANQGSEATYESGFVIDKFPISRPNLTFSTLTVSNMSPEDSSIYLCSVEDRWTGNTEAFFGQGTRLTVV.

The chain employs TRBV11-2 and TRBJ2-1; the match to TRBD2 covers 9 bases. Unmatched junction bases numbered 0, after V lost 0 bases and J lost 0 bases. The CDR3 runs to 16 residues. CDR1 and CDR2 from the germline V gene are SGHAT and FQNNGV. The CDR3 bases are TGTGCCAGCAGCTTAGAACTAGCGGGCTCCTACAATGAGCAGTTCTTC. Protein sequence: CASSLELAGSYNEQFF.

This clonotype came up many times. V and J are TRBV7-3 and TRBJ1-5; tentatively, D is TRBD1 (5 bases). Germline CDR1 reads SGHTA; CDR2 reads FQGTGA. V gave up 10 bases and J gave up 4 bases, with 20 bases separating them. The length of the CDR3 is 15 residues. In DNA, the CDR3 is TGTGCCACCCAGCGTCGGGGCGACCCTAATCAGCCCCAGCATTTT. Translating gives CATQRRGDPNQPQHF.

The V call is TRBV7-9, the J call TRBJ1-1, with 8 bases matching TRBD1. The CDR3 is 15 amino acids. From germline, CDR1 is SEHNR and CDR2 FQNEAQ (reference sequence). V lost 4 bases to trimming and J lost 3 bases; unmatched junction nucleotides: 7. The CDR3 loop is CASSSRQGLDTEAFF. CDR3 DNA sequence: TGTGCCAGCAGCTCAAGACAGGGGTTGGACACTGAAGCTTTCTTT.

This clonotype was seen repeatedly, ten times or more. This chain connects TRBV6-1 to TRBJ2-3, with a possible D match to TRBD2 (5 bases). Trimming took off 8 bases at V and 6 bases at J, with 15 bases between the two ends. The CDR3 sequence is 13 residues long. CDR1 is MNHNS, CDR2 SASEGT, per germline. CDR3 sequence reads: CASVRDPQDTQYF. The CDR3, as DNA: TGTGCCAGCGTCCGGGATCCGCAGGATACGCAGTATTTT.

In DNA form, the CDR3 reads TGTGCCACGCAGAGCACAGATACGCAGTATTTT. It is translated as CATQSTDTQYF. The chain links TRBV24-1 to TRBJ2-3, with unresolved D. Deletions cut 10 bases from V and 0 bases from J, with 4 bases between. CDR3 length: 11 amino acids. The V gene's germline CDR1 is KGHDR and CDR2 SFDVKD.

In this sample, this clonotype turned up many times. The CDR3 sequence is CASSATEAFF. CDR3 coding DNA: TGTGCCAGCAGCGCCACTGAAGCTTTCTTT. The V and J genes are TRBV7-9 and TRBJ1-1; no clear D. The germline V gene encodes CDR1 SEHNR and CDR2 FQNEAQ (reference sequence). The CDR3 runs to 10 residues. V was trimmed by 5 bases and J by 4 bases, leaving 2 bases between them.

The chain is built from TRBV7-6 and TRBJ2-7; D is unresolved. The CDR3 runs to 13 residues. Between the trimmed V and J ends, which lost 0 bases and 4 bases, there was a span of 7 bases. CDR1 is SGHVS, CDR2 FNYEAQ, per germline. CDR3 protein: CASSLASDYEQYF. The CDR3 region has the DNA TGTGCCAGCAGCTTAGCCAGCGATTACGAGCAGTACTTC.

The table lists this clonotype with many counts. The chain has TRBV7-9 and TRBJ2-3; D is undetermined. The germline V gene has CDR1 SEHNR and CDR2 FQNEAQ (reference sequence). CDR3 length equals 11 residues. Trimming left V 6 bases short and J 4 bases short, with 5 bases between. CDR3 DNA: TGTGCCAGCAGTTCCTCAGATACGCAGTATTTT. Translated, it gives CASSSSDTQYF. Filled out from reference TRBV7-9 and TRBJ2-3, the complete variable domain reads DTGVSQNPRHKITKRGQNVTFRCDPISEHNRLYWYRQTLGQGPEFLTYFQNEAQLEKSRLLSDRFSAERPKGSFSTLEIQRTEQGDSAMYLCASSSSDTQYFGPGTRLTVL.

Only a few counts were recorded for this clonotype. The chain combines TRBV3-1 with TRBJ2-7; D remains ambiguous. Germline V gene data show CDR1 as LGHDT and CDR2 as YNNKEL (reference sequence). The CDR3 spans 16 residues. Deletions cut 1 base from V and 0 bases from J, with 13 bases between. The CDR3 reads CASSQVGPGSSYEQYF. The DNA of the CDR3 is TGTGCCAGCAGCCAAGTGGGTCCAGGTAGCTCCTACGAGCAGTACTTC.

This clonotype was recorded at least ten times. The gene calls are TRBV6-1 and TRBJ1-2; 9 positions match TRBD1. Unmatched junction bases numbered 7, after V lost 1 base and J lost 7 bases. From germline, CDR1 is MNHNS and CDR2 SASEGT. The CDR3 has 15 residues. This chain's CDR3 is CASSEGDRESSGYTF. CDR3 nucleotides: TGTGCCAGCAGTGAAGGGGACAGGGAGTCGAGTGGCTACACCTTC.

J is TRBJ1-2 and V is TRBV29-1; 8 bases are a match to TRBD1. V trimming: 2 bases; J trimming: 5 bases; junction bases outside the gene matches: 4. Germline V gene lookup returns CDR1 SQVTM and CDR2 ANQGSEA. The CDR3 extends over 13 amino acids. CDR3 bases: TGCAGCGTTGAACCGGGACAGGAATATGGCTACACCTTC. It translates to CSVEPGQEYGYTF.

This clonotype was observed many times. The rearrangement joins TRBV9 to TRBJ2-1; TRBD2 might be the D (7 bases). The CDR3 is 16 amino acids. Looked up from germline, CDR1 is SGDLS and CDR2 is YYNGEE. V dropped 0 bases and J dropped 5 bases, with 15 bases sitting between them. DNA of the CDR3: TGTGCCAGCAGCGTAGTGGGGCGGGGGCCGCACAATGAGCAGTTCTTC. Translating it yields CASSVVGRGPHNEQFF. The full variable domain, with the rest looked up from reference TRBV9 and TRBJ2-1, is DSGVTQTPKHLITATGQRVTLRCSPRSGDLSVYWYQQSLDQGLQFLIQYYNGEERAKGNILERFSAQQFPDLHSELNLSSLELGDSALYFCASSVVGRGPHNEQFFGPGTRLTVL.

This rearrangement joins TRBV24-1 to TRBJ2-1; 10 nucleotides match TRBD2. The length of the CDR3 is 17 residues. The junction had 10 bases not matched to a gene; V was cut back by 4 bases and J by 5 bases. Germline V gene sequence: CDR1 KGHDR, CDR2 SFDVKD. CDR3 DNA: TGTGCCACCAGTGAAAGCGGGCTAGCGGGAGAGCACAATGAGCAGTTCTTC. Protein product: CATSESGLAGEHNEQFF.

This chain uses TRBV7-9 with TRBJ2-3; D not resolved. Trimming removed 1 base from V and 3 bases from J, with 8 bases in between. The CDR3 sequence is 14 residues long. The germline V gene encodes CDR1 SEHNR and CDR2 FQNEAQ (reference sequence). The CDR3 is CASSLETGTDTQYF. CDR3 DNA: TGTGCCAGCAGCTTAGAAACCGGGACAGATACGCAGTATTTT.

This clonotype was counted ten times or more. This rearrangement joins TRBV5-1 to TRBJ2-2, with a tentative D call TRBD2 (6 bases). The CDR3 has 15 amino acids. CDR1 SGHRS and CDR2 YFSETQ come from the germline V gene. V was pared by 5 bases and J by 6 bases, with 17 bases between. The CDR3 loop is CASSWGTHQPGELFF. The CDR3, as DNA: TGCGCCAGCAGTTGGGGGACTCATCAGCCCGGGGAGCTGTTTTTT. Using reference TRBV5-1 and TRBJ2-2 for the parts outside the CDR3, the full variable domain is KAGVTQTPRYLIKTRGQQVTLSCSPISGHRSVSWYQQTPGQGLQFLFEYFSETQRNKGNFPGRFSGRQFSNSRSEMNVSTLELGDSALYLCASSWGTHQPGELFFGEGSRLTVL.

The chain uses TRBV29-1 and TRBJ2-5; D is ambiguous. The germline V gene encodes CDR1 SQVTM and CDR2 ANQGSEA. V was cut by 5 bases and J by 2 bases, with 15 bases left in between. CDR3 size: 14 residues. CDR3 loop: CSVSNDRGQETQYF. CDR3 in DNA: TGCAGCGTTTCGAACGACCGCGGACAAGAGACCCAGTACTTC.

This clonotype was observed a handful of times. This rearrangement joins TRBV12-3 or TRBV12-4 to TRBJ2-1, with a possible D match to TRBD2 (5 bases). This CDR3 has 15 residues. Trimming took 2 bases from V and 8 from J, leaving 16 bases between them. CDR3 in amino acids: CASSLSGSGVHEQFF. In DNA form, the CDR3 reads TGTGCCAGCAGTTTATCGGGGTCCGGGGTCCATGAGCAGTTCTTC.

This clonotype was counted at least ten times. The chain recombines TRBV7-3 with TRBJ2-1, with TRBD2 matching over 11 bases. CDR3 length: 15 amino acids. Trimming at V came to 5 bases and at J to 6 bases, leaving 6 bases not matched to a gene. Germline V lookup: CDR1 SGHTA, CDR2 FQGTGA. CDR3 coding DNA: TGTGCCAGCAGCCTTAGCGGGGGGGGCGTCAATGAGCAGTTCTTC. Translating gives CASSLSGGGVNEQFF.

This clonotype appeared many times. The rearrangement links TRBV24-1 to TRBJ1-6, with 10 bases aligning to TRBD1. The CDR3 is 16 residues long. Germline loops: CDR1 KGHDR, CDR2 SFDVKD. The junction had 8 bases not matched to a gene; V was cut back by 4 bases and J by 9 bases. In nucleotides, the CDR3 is TGTGCCACCAGTGAAGGGGGGACAGGGGAGAGTTCACCCCTCCACTTT. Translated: CATSEGGTGESSPLHF.

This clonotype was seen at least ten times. The CDR3 region is CAAQVPASGNTIYF. The CDR3 nucleotides are TGTGCTGCGCAGGTCCCGGCCTCTGGAAACACCATATATTTT. The V gene is TRBV12-3 or TRBV12-4, the J gene TRBJ1-3; D gene uncertain. The CDR3 runs 14 residues.

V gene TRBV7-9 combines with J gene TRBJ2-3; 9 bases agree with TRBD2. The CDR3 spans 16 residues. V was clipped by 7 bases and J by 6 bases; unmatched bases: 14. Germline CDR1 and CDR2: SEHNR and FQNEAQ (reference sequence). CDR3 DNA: TGTGCCAGCACCCCCCCAGGGACTAGCTTAAGTGATACGCAGTATTTT. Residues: CASTPPGTSLSDTQYF.

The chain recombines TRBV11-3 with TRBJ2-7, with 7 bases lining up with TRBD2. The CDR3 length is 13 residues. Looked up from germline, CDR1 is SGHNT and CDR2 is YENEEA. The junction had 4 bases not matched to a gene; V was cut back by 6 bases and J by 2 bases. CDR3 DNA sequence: TGTGCCAGCAGTCTGCGGGAGCCCTACGAGCAGTACTTC. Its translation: CASSLREPYEQYF.